This TCR beta chain was sequenced during a study of STAT5B mutations in CD4+ large granular lymphocyte leukemia. Findings and caveats of the study: Without putative leukemic clones, patient CD4-sorted repertoires remained more clonal than healthy CD4+ repertoires.

Buffy coats from healthy blood donors served as controls. The survey-level immunoSEQ assay was used. Here immunoSEQ multiplex PCR was the method, and the copy in TCRdb shows in-frame clones only, minus some. This sample yields just under 35,000 clones, of which approximately 71% are seen a single time; roughly 1.8% belongs to the top ten. Details on this clone: Its antigen is still unknown.

Germline loops: CDR1 SGHDT, CDR2 YYEEEE. Trimming left V 0 bases short and J 0 bases short, with 6 bases between. This CDR3 is 14 amino acids long. This chain uses TRBV5-6 with TRBJ1-1; D is unclear. The clonotype comes from a human donor in good health. Sequencing input: CD4+ T cells from blood buffy coats. CDR3 loop: CASSLAQMNTEAFF. Here the CDR3 DNA reads TGTGCCAGCAGCTTGGCTCAGATGAACACTGAAGCTTTCTTT.